This passage covers 26 T cell receptor beta chains from one sample sequenced in a study of T-cell memory formation after mild COVID-19. TCRdb reanalysed the 5' RACE reads using MiXCR and keeps one entry per CDR3 protein. Of about 560,000 distinct CDR3 sequences listed, less than 25% are singletons. Sample: PBMCs or a T cell subset sorted from them (not recorded which). All receptors come from an adult woman who had mild COVID-19 (a few samples of this study predate the infection). Cell type and time point are not known.

This clonotype has just a few counts. The chain uses TRBV9 and TRBJ2-7; 11 bases line up with TRBD1. Unmatched junction bases numbered 6, after V lost 3 bases and J lost 4 bases. The CDR3 covers 15 residues. Germline loops: CDR1 SGDLS, CDR2 YYNGEE. The CDR3 spells CASSASGTGGYEQYF. In nucleotides, the CDR3 is TGTGCCAGCAGCGCCTCCGGGACAGGGGGATACGAGCAGTACTTC.

Concerning this clonotype itself: Its ends do not fully match the called genes, so a read error is possible. The V call is TRBV7-9, the J call TRBJ1-5, with 9 bases identical to TRBD1. Germline CDR1 SEHNR, CDR2 FQNEAQ (reference sequence). The CDR3 contains 17 residues. In DNA form, the CDR3 reads TGTGCCAGCAGTTTAGGACAGGGGTCCGATAGCAATCAGCCCCAGCATTTT. This encodes CASSLGQGSDSNQPQHF.

This clonotype was seen a few times. Sequence at one end of the junction differs from germline and may be a read error. The chain combines TRBV3-1 with TRBJ2-1; the D call may be TRBD1 or TRBD2 (6 bases each). Germline lookup yields CDR1 LGHDT and CDR2 YNNKEL (reference sequence). This CDR3 spans 14 amino acids. CDR3 residues: CASSQLRGAGERFF. In nucleotides, the CDR3 is TGTGCCAGCAGCCAATTGAGGGGGGCAGGGGAGCGATTTTTC.

V is TRBV3-1 and J is TRBJ2-6; TRBD2 might be the D (7 bases). Trimming removed 2 bases from V and 2 bases from J, with 19 bases in between. This CDR3 is 19 amino acids long. Germline CDR1 reads LGHDT; CDR2 reads YNNKEL (reference sequence). The CDR3 protein is CASSQLIGGREAGANVLTF. The DNA of the CDR3 is TGTGCCAGCAGCCAACTCATTGGGGGCCGGGAGGCTGGGGCCAACGTCCTGACTTTC.

This chain connects TRBV24-1 to TRBJ2-1, with 8 bases aligning to TRBD2. This CDR3 comprises 17 residues. CDR1 is KGHDR and CDR2 is SFDVKD in the germline V gene. The J segment lost 9 bases and the V segment lost 4 bases, leaving 16 bases of the junction unmatched. The CDR3 sequence is CATSDLPPGLGIGEQFF. CDR3 coding DNA: TGTGCCACCAGTGACCTGCCTCCGGGACTAGGAATCGGTGAGCAGTTCTTC.

This clonotype was seen a handful of times. V is TRBV4-2 and J is TRBJ2-7, with D uncertain. The CDR3 loop spans 17 amino acids. V lost 4 bases to trimming and J lost 0 bases, with 19 bases between them. Germline V CDR1 and CDR2: LGHNA, YNFKEQ. This chain's CDR3 is CASSPLFESISSYEQYF. CDR3 nucleotides: TGTGCCAGCAGCCCATTATTTGAGTCCATCAGCTCCTACGAGCAGTACTTC.

The sample holds a few counts of this clonotype. J is TRBJ2-1 and V is TRBV14; D not resolved. Germline CDR1 reads SGHDN; CDR2 reads FVKESK. The CDR3 has 14 amino acids. Trimming shortened V by 5 bases and J by 10 bases, and 18 bases separated the two germline ends. CDR3 in amino acids: CASSKRPIDGEQFF. The CDR3 bases are TGTGCCAGCAGCAAAAGACCCATAGACGGCGAGCAGTTCTTC.

This clonotype was counted once. The chain couples TRBV3-1 to TRBJ2-1; TRBD1 might be the D (5 bases). Germline V gives CDR1 LGHDT, CDR2 YNNKEL (reference sequence). V was pared by 0 bases and J by 7 bases, with 13 bases between. This CDR3 contains 15 residues. CDR3 in DNA: TGTGCCAGCAGCCAAGATCTAACAGGAAAGAATGAGCAGTTCTTC. Translating gives CASSQDLTGKNEQFF.

The chain uses TRBV9 and TRBJ2-7; no firm D call. Germline loops: CDR1 SGDLS, CDR2 YYNGEE. The CDR3 sequence is 18 residues long. Between the trimmed V and J ends, which lost 1 base and 5 bases, there was a span of 25 bases. The CDR3 DNA reads as TGTGCCAGCAGCGTAACTATCCCAGCCCCGGGCAGCAGCCACGAGCAGTACTTC. Encoded protein: CASSVTIPAPGSSHEQYF.

The chain combines TRBV7-2 with TRBJ1-1; a possible D gene is TRBD1 (5 bases). Per the germline V gene, CDR1 is SGHTA and CDR2 is FQGNSA. With 4 bases removed from V and 4 bases from J, the gap between germline ends came to 16 bases. This CDR3 is 15 amino acids long. The CDR3 DNA follows: TGTGCCAGCAGCTCATTCGTGGGGGGAATCACTGAAGCTTTCTTT. Its translation: CASSSFVGGITEAFF.

The rearrangement uses TRBV7-2 and TRBJ1-1; the D is unclear. Trimming cost V 1 base and J 0 bases, with 6 bases left between them. This CDR3 is built from 14 residues. Germline CDR1 SGHTA, CDR2 FQGNSA. CDR3 in DNA: TGTGCCAGCAGCTTAGATTGGATGAACACTGAAGCTTTCTTT. Translated, it gives CASSLDWMNTEAFF.

This clonotype was seen a few times. The chain combines TRBV25-1 with TRBJ1-1; 8 bases map to TRBD1. The CDR3 loop spans 14 amino acids. J gave up 1 base and V 6 bases, and 4 bases lay outside the gene matches. In germline, CDR1 is MGHDK, CDR2 SYGVNS. The CDR3 coding sequence is TGTGCCAGCAGGATCACAGGGGGGAACACTGAAGCTTTCTTT. Amino acid sequence: CASRITGGNTEAFF. Variable domain in full (rest from reference TRBV25-1 and TRBJ1-1): EADIYQTPRYLVIGTGKKITLECSQTMGHDKMYWYQQDPGMELHLIHYSYGVNSTEKGDLSSESTVSRIRTEHFPLTLESARPSHTSQYLCASRITGGNTEAFFGQGTRLTVV.

This clonotype came up a few times. The genes are TRBV10-3 and TRBJ2-7, with a possible D match to TRBD2 (6 bases). Germline V gives CDR1 ENHRY, CDR2 SYGVKD. This CDR3 has 14 amino acids. The V end lost 6 bases, the J end lost 5 bases, and 17 bases lay between the germline ends. CDR3 nucleotides: TGTGCCATCAGAGCCGGGACTTCAATAGACGAGCAGTACTTC. It is translated as CAIRAGTSIDEQYF.

The rearrangement uses TRBV12-3 or TRBV12-4 and TRBJ1-2, with no clear D. The CDR3 runs to 13 residues. Deletions cut 2 bases from V and 2 bases from J, with 6 bases between. The CDR3 sequence is CASSLSPNYGYTF. CDR3 in DNA: TGTGCCAGCAGTTTATCACCAAACTATGGCTACACCTTC.

A few counts support this clonotype. V gene TRBV7-9 combines with J gene TRBJ2-7, with TRBD1 matching 8 bases. Germline-derived CDR1 and CDR2 are SEHNR and FQNEAQ (reference sequence). This CDR3 contains 13 residues. After removal of 4 bases from V and 5 bases from J, the junction contained 4 bases not matched to a gene. CDR3: CASSSDREDEQYF. The CDR3 region has the DNA TGTGCCAGCAGCTCGGACAGGGAGGACGAGCAGTACTTC.

The chain is built from TRBV6-1 and TRBJ2-3; D is perhaps TRBD1 (5 bases). The V end was cut by 3 bases, the J end by 1 base, with 11 bases between. Germline V gene lookup returns CDR1 MNHNS and CDR2 SASEGT. The CDR3 spans 15 residues. In DNA, the CDR3 is TGTGCCAGCAGTGAGGTCTCGACAGGCACAGATACGCAGTATTTT. Translation gives CASSEVSTGTDTQYF.

This clonotype has only a few counts. This rearrangement joins TRBV7-2 to TRBJ2-6, with a possible D match to TRBD1 (6 bases). Per the germline V gene, CDR1 is SGHTA and CDR2 is FQGNSA. This CDR3 has 18 amino acids. With 7 bases removed from V and 2 bases from J, the gap between germline ends came to 21 bases. CDR3 in DNA: TGTGCCAGCACACCCCAGGGGACGTCGATACCTGGGGCCAACGTCCTGACTTTC. This gives the protein CASTPQGTSIPGANVLTF.

The chain uses TRBV5-1 and TRBJ2-2; 8 bases are a match to TRBD1. Per germline, CDR1 SGHRS and CDR2 YFSETQ. This CDR3 spans 15 amino acids. V lost 4 bases to trimming and J lost 6 bases; unmatched junction nucleotides: 8. CDR3 sequence: CASSRTGGTAGELFF. For the CDR3, the DNA is TGCGCCAGCAGCCGAACAGGGGGAACCGCCGGGGAGCTGTTTTTT.

The chain carries TRBV29-1 and TRBJ1-2, with a weak D call TRBD1 (5 bases). The length of the CDR3 is 13 residues. Trimming took 4 bases from V and 3 from J, leaving 12 bases between them. CDR1 and CDR2 from the germline V gene are SQVTM and ANQGSEA. In nucleotides, the CDR3 is TGCAGCGTTGGAGGGGTATTGGACTATGGCTACACCTTC. This gives the protein CSVGGVLDYGYTF.

V gene TRBV29-1 combines with J gene TRBJ2-5, with 7 bases that match TRBD2. The CDR3 is 17 amino acids. V lost 4 bases, J lost 2 bases, and 16 bases stayed unmatched. CDR1 SQVTM and CDR2 ANQGSEA come from the germline V gene. The CDR3 region has the DNA TGCAGCGTTGCCGGACTCGTGGCTAGCGGAGGACAAGAGACCCAGTACTTC. Translated: CSVAGLVASGGQETQYF.

V and J are TRBV29-1 and TRBJ1-5; D not resolved. V lost 4 bases and J 3 bases, leaving 10 bases between the germline ends. Germline assignment: CDR1 SQVTM and CDR2 ANQGSEA. The CDR3 is made up of 13 amino acids. The CDR3 DNA reads TGCAGCGTTGTAACGGGTTACAATCAGCCCCAGCATTTT. Translating it yields CSVVTGYNQPQHF.

The CDR3 sequence is CASSTRGGNEQFF. CDR3 in DNA: TGTGCCAGCAGTACTAGGGGTGGCAATGAGCAGTTCTTC. This sequence joins TRBV12-3 or TRBV12-4 and TRBJ2-1, with D possibly being TRBD1 or TRBD2 (5 bases each). This CDR3 is built from 13 residues. The germline V and J ends were trimmed by 5 bases and 6 bases, with 11 bases remaining between them.

The chain employs TRBV6-2 or TRBV6-3 and TRBJ1-1; the D is unclear. The CDR3 is 16 residues long. V gave up 6 bases and J gave up 4 bases, with 21 bases separating them. Germline V gene data show CDR1 as MNHEY and CDR2 as SVGEGT. CDR3 residues: CASSWTGLRVGTEAFF. The DNA of the CDR3 is TGTGCCAGCAGCTGGACCGGTCTTAGGGTCGGCACTGAAGCTTTCTTT.

V usage is TRBV3-1 and J usage is TRBJ2-2; possibly TRBD1 or TRBD2 for D (6 bases each). Germline CDR1 and CDR2: LGHDT and YNNKEL (reference sequence). V gave up 4 bases and J gave up 5 bases, with 17 bases separating them. The CDR3 loop spans 16 amino acids. CDR3 amino acids: CASSPTGTRETGELFF. The CDR3 coding sequence is TGTGCCAGCAGCCCCACAGGGACCCGGGAGACCGGGGAGCTGTTTTTT.

The chain employs TRBV12-3 or TRBV12-4 and TRBJ2-2; D ambiguous. There are 17 residues in the CDR3. Trimming pared 4 bases from V and 5 bases from J, leaving 20 bases between. CDR3 protein: CASSSQFGSLMTGELFF. CDR3 sequence (DNA): TGTGCCAGCAGTTCGCAGTTCGGGTCGTTGATGACCGGGGAGCTGTTTTTT.

In this sample, this clonotype turned up a few times. The DNA for the CDR3 is TGTGCCAGCAGCCAGGATAGCAATCAGCCCCAGCATTTT. This gives the protein CASSQDSNQPQHF. The chain employs TRBV7-2 and TRBJ1-5, with D unclear. The V and J ends lost 5 bases and 0 bases respectively, with 5 bases between them. The CDR3 length is 13 residues. Germline-derived CDR1 and CDR2 are SGHTA and FQGNSA.